A single sample gave rise to the 2 T cell receptor beta chains below, sequenced in a study of blood T cell repertoires in COVID-19. The data were produced by immunoSEQ multiplex PCR, yet TCRdb's version contains in-frame clones alone and is incomplete. The table shows 200,000 to 250,000 clones, with about 84% occurring only once. The sequenced sample consisted of PBMCs or T cells enriched from blood (not recorded which). These receptors all come from a middle-aged woman with acute COVID-19.

This clone showed up just a few times. This rearrangement joins TRBV5-6 to TRBJ2-7, with 8 bases aligning to TRBD1. CDR3 length: 14 amino acids. From germline, CDR1 is SGHDT and CDR2 YYEEEE. V lost 0 bases and J lost 5; bases outside the gene matches: 4. CDR3 protein: CASSLEDRVHEQYF. CDR3 nucleotide sequence: TGTGCCAGCAGCTTGGAGGACAGGGTCCACGAGCAGTACTTC.

The chain has TRBV18 and TRBJ1-1, with TRBD1 matching 8 bases. This CDR3 comprises 16 residues. Germline lookup yields CDR1 KGHSH and CDR2 LQKENI. Trimming cost V 0 bases and J 3 bases; bases outside gene matches: 6. CDR3 sequence (DNA): TGTGCCAGCTCACCACCTGGACAGGGTATAGACACTGAAGCTTTCTTT. The encoded protein is CASSPPGQGIDTEAFF.